Listed below are T cell receptor beta chains from one sample, sequenced in a study of blood T cell repertoires in COVID-19. TCRdb's copy holds only in-frame clones and misses some; the assay was immunoSEQ multiplex PCR. The sample has around 170,000 clones; less than 90% are singletons. The sequencing input was peripheral blood. The source of these receptors is a man younger than 35 with active or convalescent COVID-19. Both conserved end residues are part of each CDR3. The order of the fields is V gene, J gene, clone size, D gene, CDR3 protein, CDR3 DNA. D genes are given only for firm matches. Part of the rows lack a size; the others show once, few, many or a class for expanded clones.

TRBV19	TRBJ1-1	NA	NA	CASSPGQRNTEAFF	TGTGCCAGTAGTCCCGGACAGCGGAACACTGAAGCTTTCTTT
TRBV11-3	TRBJ2-1	NA	TRBD1	CASSPGQGTRNEQFF	TGTGCCAGCAGCCCCGGACAGGGAACCCGGAATGAGCAGTTCTTC
TRBV19	TRBJ2-1	NA	NA	CASRVGGGPDSYNEQFF	TGTGCCAGTAGGGTCGGGGGAGGCCCGGATTCCTACAATGAGCAGTTCTTC
TRBV20-1	TRBJ2-7	NA	NA	CSASRSSYEQYF	TGCAGTGCTAGTAGGAGCTCCTACGAGCAGTACTTC
TRBV5-1	TRBJ1-4	NA	TRBD1	CASSDRGREKLFF	TGCGCCAGCAGCGACAGGGGGCGAGAAAAACTGTTTTTT
TRBV5-1	TRBJ2-2	NA	NA	CASSNTAGNTGELFF	TGCGCCAGCTCGAACACCGCGGGTAACACCGGGGAGCTGTTTTTT
TRBV28	TRBJ1-2	NA	TRBD1	CASSLRTGRGGYTF	TGTGCCAGCAGTTTACGGACAGGTAGAGGTGGCTACACCTTC
TRBV19	TRBJ2-5	NA	TRBD1	CASSIHRQGTVETQYF	TGTGCCAGTAGTATTCACCGACAGGGGACGGTGGAGACCCAGTACTTC
TRBV5-1	TRBJ1-6	NA	TRBD1	CASSQSGTANSPLHF	TGCGCCAGCAGCCAATCCGGGACAGCCAATTCACCCCTCCACTTT
TRBV19	TRBJ2-7	NA	TRBD1	CASSPGQTYEQYF	TGTGCCAGTAGCCCGGGACAGACATACGAGCAGTACTTC
TRBV4-1	TRBJ2-5	NA	NA	CASSQAGGGGETQYF	TGCGCCAGCAGCCAAGCGGGGGGCGGGGGAGAGACCCAGTACTTC
TRBV6-5	TRBJ2-7	NA	TRBD1	CAIPGQGPYEQYF	TGTGCCATTCCGGGACAGGGTCCCTACGAGCAGTACTTC
TRBV4-2	TRBJ2-7	NA	TRBD2	CASSRRTSGPYEQYF	TGTGCCAGCAGCCGCAGGACTAGCGGCCCCTACGAGCAGTACTTC
TRBV10-3	TRBJ2-4	NA	NA	CAISEEALTAKNIQYF	TGTGCCATCAGTGAAGAGGCACTAACGGCCAAAAACATTCAGTACTTC
TRBV4-3	TRBJ2-2	NA	NA	CASSLARGSGELFF	TGCGCCAGCAGCCTCGCCCGGGGGTCCGGGGAGCTGTTTTTT
TRBV12-5	TRBJ2-3	NA	NA	CASGLDVGRTDTQYF	TGTGCTAGTGGTTTGGACGTGGGCCGCACAGATACGCAGTATTTT
TRBV28	TRBJ1-1	NA	TRBD1	CASSSGTVNTEAFF	TGTGCCAGCAGTTCCGGGACAGTGAACACTGAAGCTTTCTTT
TRBV2	TRBJ2-3	NA	NA	CASSLTDTQYF	TGTGCCAGCAGTCTCACAGATACGCAGTATTTT
TRBV11-2	TRBJ1-2	NA	NA	CASSLTRTAISYGYTF	TGTGCCAGCAGCTTAACCAGGACAGCGATTTCTTATGGCTACACCTTC
TRBV4-1	TRBJ2-2	once	TRBD1	CASSQDLRDRGTGELFF	TGCGCCAGCAGCCAAGATTTACGGGACAGGGGGACCGGGGAGCTGTTTTTT